Listed below are T cell receptor beta chains from one sample, sequenced in a study of PD-1 blockade in classical Hodgkin lymphoma. The assay was immunoSEQ multiplex PCR, and TCRdb's table has in-frame clones only and misses some. The sample holds 30,000 to 40,000 clones; just over 75% are singletons and the top ten take about 15%. The sample here was peripheral blood mononuclear cells (PBMCs), taken before the second cycle of nivolumab. These receptors were obtained from a human donor with classical Hodgkin lymphoma. The CDR3 runs from the conserved cysteine through the conserved F or W. The order of the fields is CDR3 DNA, CDR3 protein, V gene, clone size, D gene, J gene. A D gene is named only where the DNA matches it firmly. The size field is filled for only some rows; it gives once, few, many or a size class.

TGTGCCAGTAACCGAGGGACAGCCAACTCTGGAAACACCATATATTTT	CASNRGTANSGNTIYF	TRBV19	.	TRBD1	TRBJ1-3
TGTGCCACACTAGGGGGGCACTACAATGAGCAGTTCTTC	CATLGGHYNEQFF	TRBV6-5	.	.	TRBJ2-1
TGTGCCTGGAGTTTGAGGGGCAATCAGCCCCAGCATTTT	CAWSLRGNQPQHF	TRBV30	.	.	TRBJ1-5
TGTGCCAGCAGCTTAGGTGGCGGGAACAATGAGCAGTTCTTC	CASSLGGGNNEQFF	TRBV7-2	.	.	TRBJ2-1
TGTGCCAGCAGCGTAGGGGCAGGGGCCTACGAGCAGTACTTC	CASSVGAGAYEQYF	TRBV9	once	.	TRBJ2-7
TGTGCCAGCAGCTTAGCCTCTAATGAAAAACTGTTTTTT	CASSLASNEKLFF	TRBV11-2	once	.	TRBJ1-4
TGTGCCAGCAGCGTAACCCTCCTCGACAATTTCGAGCAGTACTTC	CASSVTLLDNFEQYF	TRBV7-2	.	.	TRBJ2-7
TGTGCCAGCAGTCCCCGGGACAGGGGGCACGATTATAATTCACCCCTCCACTTT	CASSPRDRGHDYNSPLHF	TRBV27	.	TRBD1	TRBJ1-6
TGTGCCATCAGTGAGTACGGGGAAGAGACCCAGTACTTC	CAISEYGEETQYF	TRBV10-3	.	.	TRBJ2-5
TGTGCCAGCAGTCCATTGGGGCATCTTGCCGAGCAGTACTTC	CASSPLGHLAEQYF	TRBV7-8	.	.	TRBJ2-7
TGTGCCAGCGGTTTCCCCGGCAGCTATTACTATGGCTACACCTTC	CASGFPGSYYYGYTF	TRBV7-9	.	.	TRBJ1-2
TGTGCCAGCAGCTTAGGGTCAGGAGACTCCTACGAGCAGTACTTC	CASSLGSGDSYEQYF	TRBV7-7	.	.	TRBJ2-7
TGCGCCAGCCAACAGAATTCGAACACTGAAGCTTTCTTT	CASQQNSNTEAFF	TRBV5-1	few	.	TRBJ1-1
TGTGCCAGCAGCCCTTGGGGACAGGGGAGGCCCTCAGATACGCAGTATTTT	CASSPWGQGRPSDTQYF	TRBV7-2	.	TRBD1	TRBJ2-3
TGTGCCAGCAGCCAAGAGGGGGACACCCGGAATTCACCCCTCCACTTT	CASSQEGDTRNSPLHF	TRBV4-2	few	.	TRBJ1-6
TGCGCCAGCAGCCAAGAGTCCACACTTAACTATGGCTACACCTTC	CASSQESTLNYGYTF	TRBV4-3	.	.	TRBJ1-2
TGTGCCAGCAGTGACTCGATGAGGGGGGGGGATGAAGCTTTCTTT	CASSDSMRGGDEAFF	TRBV6-4	.	.	TRBJ1-1
TGCGCCAGCAGCTTGAACCCGGGACAAAACTATGGCTACACCTTC	CASSLNPGQNYGYTF	TRBV5-1	.	.	TRBJ1-2
TGTGCCAGCAGTTACCTAGGGGGTAGCTCTGGAAACACCATATATTTT	CASSYLGGSSGNTIYF	TRBV6-5	.	.	TRBJ1-3
TGTGCCAGCAGCCCGTCGGGACAGGGAGCTCAGCCCCAGCATTTT	CASSPSGQGAQPQHF	TRBV7-9	.	TRBD1	TRBJ1-5
TGTGCCAGCAGCAATAGCGGGGGGGCTTTCAATGAGCAGTTCTTC	CASSNSGGAFNEQFF	TRBV11-3	.	TRBD2	TRBJ2-1
TGTGCCAGCAGTTACTCCGTGGTGGGCAATCAGCCCCAGCATTTT	CASSYSVVGNQPQHF	TRBV6-6	.	.	TRBJ1-5
TGTGCCAGCTCCGGACCGGGACACCCCTCCTACAATGAGCAGTTCTTC	CASSGPGHPSYNEQFF	TRBV18	.	.	TRBJ2-1
TGTGCCAGCAGCTTAATGGGACAGGGGGCCCTCCTTTTGGACGAGCAGTACTTC	CASSLMGQGALLLDEQYF	TRBV7-2	once	TRBD1	TRBJ2-7
TGCGCCAGCAGCTTGCAGACAGGGCCGGAGACCCAGTACTTC	CASSLQTGPETQYF	TRBV5-1	.	TRBD1	TRBJ2-5
TGTGCCAGCAGCTTGGGAGCAGGGGACCAAGAGACCCAGTACTTC	CASSLGAGDQETQYF	TRBV5-4	.	.	TRBJ2-5
TGTGCCAGCAGCCAAGCCACGGCCTCCTATAATTCACCCCTCCACTTT	CASSQATASYNSPLHF	TRBV4-2	once	.	TRBJ1-6
TGTGCCAGCACCCGCGCGGGGAACTATGGCTACACCTTC	CASTRAGNYGYTF	TRBV6-6	.	.	TRBJ1-2
TGTGCCAGCAGTAATCCCAGCACAGATACGCAGTATTTT	CASSNPSTDTQYF	TRBV11-2	.	.	TRBJ2-3
TGTGCCAGCAGATCCCTACAGGGACATGGCTACACCTTC	CASRSLQGHGYTF	TRBV6-5	.	.	TRBJ1-2
TGTGCCTGGGAAATCAGGGGGAAAGGCTATGGCTACACCTTC	CAWEIRGKGYGYTF	TRBV30	few	TRBD1	TRBJ1-2
TGTGCCAGCAGCTCCCTTGAGCGGGGGCCCCCCTACGAGCAGTACTTC	CASSSLERGPPYEQYF	TRBV7-8	once	TRBD2	TRBJ2-7
TGTGCCAGTAGTAAAACGACAGGGGTGGATGGCTACACCTTC	CASSKTTGVDGYTF	TRBV19	once	TRBD1	TRBJ1-2
TGTGCCAGCTCACCAGGGAGGGGTAACTATGGCTACACCTTC	CASSPGRGNYGYTF	TRBV18	.	.	TRBJ1-2
TGTGCCAGCAGTCCCACCCGGGCCTCCTATGGCTACACCTTC	CASSPTRASYGYTF	TRBV27	once	.	TRBJ1-2
TGTGCCAGCAGCTCCGGACAAAACTACAATGAGCAGTTCTTC	CASSSGQNYNEQFF	TRBV11-2	.	.	TRBJ2-1
TGTGCCAGCAGCCCGGCGGCGGGGGGACAAGAGACCCAGTACTTC	CASSPAAGGQETQYF	TRBV7-9	.	TRBD2	TRBJ2-5
TGTGCCAGCAGCTTAGATATCGGGGGATCTGGGGCCAACGTCCTGACTTTC	CASSLDIGGSGANVLTF	TRBV7-9	.	.	TRBJ2-6
TGTGCCAGCAGCTTAGTAGGGCCTGACGGGGGTCTAGGGGACGAGCAGTACTTC	CASSLVGPDGGLGDEQYF	TRBV11-1	once	.	TRBJ2-7
TGTGCCAGCAGCCTCTTGGGGGAAAAACTGTTTTTT	CASSLLGEKLFF	TRBV4-2	.	.	TRBJ1-4
TGCAGCACCGACAGGGGGCAGGGCACAGATACGCAGTATTTT	CSTDRGQGTDTQYF	TRBV29-1	.	TRBD1	TRBJ2-3
TGCAGCGTTGAAAGGGACACGAACACTGAAGCTTTCTTT	CSVERDTNTEAFF	TRBV29-1	.	.	TRBJ1-1
TGCGCCAGCAGCCAAGATTTCCTAGCGGGAGGGGGGTACGAGCAGTACTTC	CASSQDFLAGGGYEQYF	TRBV4-3	few	TRBD2	TRBJ2-7
TGCAGCGTGTCGACAGGGGGTCAGCCCCAGCATTTT	CSVSTGGQPQHF	TRBV29-1	once	TRBD1	TRBJ1-5
TGTGCCAGCAGCGCGTACAGGGGAAACACTGAAGCTTTCTTT	CASSAYRGNTEAFF	TRBV7-6	.	TRBD1	TRBJ1-1
TGCGCCAGCAGGGGAGGCGGGGGGCAGTTCTTC	CASRGGGGQFF	TRBV10-2	.	TRBD2	TRBJ2-1
TGCAGCGTGAGTGCTCGACAAAGAAACTCTGGAGGGGTCTACGAGCAGTACTTC	CSVSARQRNSGGVYEQYF	TRBV29-1	.	.	TRBJ2-7
TGTGCCAGCACACGTTACGCCACTAGCTCCTACGAGCAGTACTTC	CASTRYATSSYEQYF	TRBV9	.	.	TRBJ2-7
TGTGCCAGCAGCTTACCCATTCGGGCTAGCGGTTCGTGGGAGACCCAGTACTTC	CASSLPIRASGSWETQYF	TRBV7-9	once	TRBD2	TRBJ2-5
TGTGCCAGTAGTAGACGGACTTGGCAAGAGACCCAGTACTTC	CASSRRTWQETQYF	TRBV19	.	.	TRBJ2-5
TGTGCCAGCAGTTTCGGAACAGAGGGGGAGACCCAGTACTTC	CASSFGTEGETQYF	TRBV27	.	.	TRBJ2-5
TGTGCCAGCAGCGATCTAATAGCGGGGGGGCCGTACACCGGGGAGCTGTTTTTT	CASSDLIAGGPYTGELFF	TRBV9	.	TRBD2	TRBJ2-2
TGTGCCAGCAGTGCGAGGGGGGGCCACGAGCAGTACTTC	CASSARGGHEQYF	TRBV2	.	.	TRBJ2-7
TGTGCCAGCAACCGAGACGGAATCTATGGCTACACCTTC	CASNRDGIYGYTF	TRBV6-1	.	.	TRBJ1-2
TGTGCCATCAGTCGGGGTGAGGGGGAGACCCAGTACTTC	CAISRGEGETQYF	TRBV10-3	.	.	TRBJ2-5
TGTGCCAGCAGTGAATTAAGGTTCAGCTCCTACGAGCAGTACTTC	CASSELRFSSYEQYF	TRBV2	once	.	TRBJ2-7
TGTGCCAGCTCACCAGGTTGGAATCAGCCCCAGCATTTT	CASSPGWNQPQHF	TRBV18	.	.	TRBJ1-5
TGTGCCAGCAGTTCCCCGGGACACCACTACGAGCAGTACTTC	CASSSPGHHYEQYF	TRBV27	.	.	TRBJ2-7
TGTGCCAGCAGTTACTCGGTGGGGACTAGAACCCCCGAGCAGTACTTC	CASSYSVGTRTPEQYF	TRBV6-5	.	TRBD2	TRBJ2-7